This record covers a single T cell receptor beta chain. Treatment indicated: 19 received Ad26.COV2.S at low or high dose, single or two shots; roughly five received placebo; per-sample allocation not given. The study sampled participants on day 63 after the first vaccine or placebo injection. This sample was taken from a study of Ad26.COV2.S vaccination and SARS-CoV-2 variants. On the study more broadly: Into the muscle, Ad26.COV2.S was dosed once or twice, 56 days apart.

Assay: immunoSEQ multiplex PCR; the TCRdb copy retains only in-frame clones and omits some. This repertoire shows about 350,000 clones, 70% to 90% found once; its top ten account for 3% to 4%. Germline CDR1 is DFQATT and CDR2 is SNEGSKA (reference sequence). The CDR3 spans 13 residues. V gave up 4 bases and J gave up 8 bases, with 17 bases separating them. This sequence joins TRBV20-1 and TRBJ1-2; a possible D gene is TRBD1 (6 bases). The receptor comes from a person between 18 and 65 years old who received the Ad26.COV2.S COVID-19 vaccine or a placebo. Sequences were derived from peripheral blood, sampled in a trial of Ad26.COV2.S vaccine versus placebo. CDR3 DNA: TGCAGTGCTACTGAACAGGGCCAGGGGGGCTACACCTTC. This codes for CSATEQGQGGYTF.